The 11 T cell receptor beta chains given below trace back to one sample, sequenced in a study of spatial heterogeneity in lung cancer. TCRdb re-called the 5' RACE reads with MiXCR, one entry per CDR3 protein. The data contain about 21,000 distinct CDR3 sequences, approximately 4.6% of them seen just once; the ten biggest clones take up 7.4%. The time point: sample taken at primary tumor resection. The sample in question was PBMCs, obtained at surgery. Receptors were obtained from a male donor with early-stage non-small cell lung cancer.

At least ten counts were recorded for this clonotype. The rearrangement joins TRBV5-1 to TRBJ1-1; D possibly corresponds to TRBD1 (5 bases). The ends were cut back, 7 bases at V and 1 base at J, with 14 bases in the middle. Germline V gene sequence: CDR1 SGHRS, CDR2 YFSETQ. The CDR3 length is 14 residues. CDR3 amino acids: CASSVTQENTEAFF. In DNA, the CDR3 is TGCGCCAGCTCAGTGACACAGGAGAACACTGAAGCTTTCTTT.

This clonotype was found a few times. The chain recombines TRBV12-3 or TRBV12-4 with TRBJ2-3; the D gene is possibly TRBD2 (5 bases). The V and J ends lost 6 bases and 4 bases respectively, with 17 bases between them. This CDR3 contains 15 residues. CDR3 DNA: TGTGCCAGCAGCCCCGCGGGCGCGCGGGCAGATACGCAGTATTTT. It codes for CASSPAGARADTQYF.

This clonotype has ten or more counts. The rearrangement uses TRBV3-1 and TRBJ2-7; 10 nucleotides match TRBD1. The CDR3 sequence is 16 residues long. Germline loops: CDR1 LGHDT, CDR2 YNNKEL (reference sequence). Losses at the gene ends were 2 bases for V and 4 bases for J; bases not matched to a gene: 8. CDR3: CASSQIPGQGRYEQYF. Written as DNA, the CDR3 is TGTGCCAGCAGCCAAATTCCGGGACAGGGGAGATACGAGCAGTACTTC.

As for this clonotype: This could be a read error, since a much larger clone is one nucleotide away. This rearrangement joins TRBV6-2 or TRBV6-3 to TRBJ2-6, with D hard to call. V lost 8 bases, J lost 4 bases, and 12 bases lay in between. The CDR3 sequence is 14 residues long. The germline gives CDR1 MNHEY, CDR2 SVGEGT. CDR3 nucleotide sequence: TGTGCCAGCCTGAACGATGAGGGGGCCAACGTCCTGACTTTC. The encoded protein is CASLNDEGANVLTF.

CDR3 in amino acids: CATSDPRGQGEETQYF. The CDR3 DNA sequence: TGTGCCACCAGTGACCCCCGGGGACAGGGAGAAGAGACCCAGTACTTC. V and J are TRBV24-1 and TRBJ2-5, with TRBD1 identical over 9 bases. Germline-derived CDR1 and CDR2 are KGHDR and SFDVKD. CDR3 size: 16 residues. J gave up 3 bases and V 4 bases, and 8 bases lay outside the gene matches.

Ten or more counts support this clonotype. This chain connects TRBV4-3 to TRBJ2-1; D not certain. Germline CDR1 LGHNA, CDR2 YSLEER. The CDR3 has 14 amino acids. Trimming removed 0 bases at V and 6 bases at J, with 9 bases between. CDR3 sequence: CASSQDILLNEQFF. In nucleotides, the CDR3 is TGCGCCAGCAGCCAAGATATTCTTCTCAATGAGCAGTTCTTC.

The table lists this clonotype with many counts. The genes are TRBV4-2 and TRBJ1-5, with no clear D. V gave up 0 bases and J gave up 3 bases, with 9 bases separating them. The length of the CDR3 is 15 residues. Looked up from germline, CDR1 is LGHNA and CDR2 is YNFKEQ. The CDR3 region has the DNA TGTGCCAGCAGCCAAGATTTCGCAGTCAATCAGCCCCAGCATTTT. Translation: CASSQDFAVNQPQHF.

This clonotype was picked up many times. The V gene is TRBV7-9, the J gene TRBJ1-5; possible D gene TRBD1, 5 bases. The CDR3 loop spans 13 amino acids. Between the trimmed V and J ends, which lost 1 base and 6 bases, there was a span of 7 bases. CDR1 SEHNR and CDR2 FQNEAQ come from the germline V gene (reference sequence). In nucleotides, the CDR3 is TGTGCCAGCAGCTTAGGACAGAGTCAGCCCCAGCATTTT. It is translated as CASSLGQSQPQHF. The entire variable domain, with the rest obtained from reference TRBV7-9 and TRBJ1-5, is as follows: DTGVSQNPRHKITKRGQNVTFRCDPISEHNRLYWYRQTLGQGPEFLTYFQNEAQLEKSRLLSDRFSAERPKGSFSTLEIQRTEQGDSAMYLCASSLGQSQPQHFGDGTRLSIL.

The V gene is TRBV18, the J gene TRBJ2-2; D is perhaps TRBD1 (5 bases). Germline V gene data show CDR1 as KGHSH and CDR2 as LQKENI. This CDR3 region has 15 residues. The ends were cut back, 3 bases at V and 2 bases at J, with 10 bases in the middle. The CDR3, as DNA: TGTGCCAGCTCACCCCTCCAGGGAAACACCGGGGAGCTGTTTTTT. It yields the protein CASSPLQGNTGELFF.

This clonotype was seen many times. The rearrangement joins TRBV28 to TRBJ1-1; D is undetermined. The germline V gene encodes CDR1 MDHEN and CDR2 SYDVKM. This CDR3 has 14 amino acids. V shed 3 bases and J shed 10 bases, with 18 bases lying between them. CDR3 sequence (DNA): TGTGCCAGCAGTTTGGGCCAGTCTATTGGAGGAGCTTTCTTT. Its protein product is CASSLGQSIGGAFF.

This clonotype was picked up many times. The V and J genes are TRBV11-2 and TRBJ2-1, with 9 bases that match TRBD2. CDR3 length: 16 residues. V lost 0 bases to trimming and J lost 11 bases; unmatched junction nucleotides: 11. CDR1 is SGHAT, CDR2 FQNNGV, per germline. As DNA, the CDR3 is TGTGCCAGCAGCTTAGATCTTGCGGGAGGGCAAAGGAAGCAGTTCTTC. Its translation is CASSLDLAGGQRKQFF.